A single sample is the source of the 8 T cell receptor beta chains below, sequenced in a study of immune evolution from preneoplasia to lung adenocarcinoma (dated by TCRdb to 2020 to 2023). The library was prepared using the immunoSEQ multiplex PCR assay. TCRdb holds this immuneACCESS table with in-frame rearrangements only. Some clones are missing; in checked studies, unresolved V genes explain under half, and the rest has no known cause. The sample data list 8,000 to 10,000 clones, and 75% to 85% of these were observed just once. Jointly, the top ten make up 5% to 8% of the sample. Sequencing used FFPE lung adenocarcinoma in situ tissue. In light of the paper, this sample's cell subset or site label describes: preinvasive adenocarcinoma in situ (AIS). The receptors originated from a person aged 55-80 years with lung adenocarcinoma.

The chain is built from TRBV19 and TRBJ1-2, with D perhaps TRBD1 (5 bases). The CDR3 is 12 residues long. Trimming took off 5 bases at V and 7 bases at J, with 11 bases between the two ends. The germline CDR1 and CDR2 sequences are LNHDA and SQIVND (reference sequence). CDR3: CASSVRGGGYTF. The CDR3 DNA is TGTGCCAGTAGTGTTCGGGGGGGTGGCTACACCTTC.

The rearrangement links TRBV5-1 to TRBJ2-7; D might be TRBD1 (5 bases). The CDR3 length is 14 residues. Germline CDR1 is SGHRS and CDR2 is YFSETQ. V lost 0 bases and J 3 bases, leaving 10 bases between the germline ends. The CDR3 sequence: CASSLVQANYEQYF. The CDR3, as DNA: TGCGCCAGCAGCTTGGTACAGGCGAACTACGAGCAGTACTTC. The variable domain in full, completed from reference TRBV5-1 and TRBJ2-7, reads KAGVTQTPRYLIKTRGQQVTLSCSPISGHRSVSWYQQTPGQGLQFLFEYFSETQRNKGNFPGRFSGRQFSNSRSEMNVSTLELGDSALYLCASSLVQANYEQYFGPGTRLTVT.

The chain has TRBV18 and TRBJ1-2; D is perhaps TRBD1 (6 bases). The germline V and J ends were trimmed by 3 bases and 1 base, with 9 bases remaining between them. This CDR3 is built from 14 residues. CDR1 and CDR2 (germline): KGHSH, LQKENI. The chain's CDR3 is CASSPRDINYGYTF. The CDR3 bases are TGTGCCAGCTCACCTCGGGACATTAACTATGGCTACACCTTC. Together with reference TRBV18 and TRBJ1-2, the CDR3 gives the full variable domain: NAGVMQNPRHLVRRRGQEARLRCSPMKGHSHVYWYRQLPEEGLKFMVYLQKENIIDESGMPKERFSAEFPKEGPSILRIQQVVRGDSAAYFCASSPRDINYGYTFGSGTRLTVV.

In regard to this clone: The same CDR3 can be traced to other DNA sequences in this sample. This chain links TRBV18 with TRBJ2-7; perhaps TRBD2 as D (5 bases). In germline, CDR1 is KGHSH, CDR2 LQKENI. The ends were cut back, 6 bases at V and 5 bases at J, with 8 bases in the middle. CDR3 size: 11 residues. The CDR3 protein is CASSDYDEQYF. In DNA, the CDR3 is TGTGCCAGCTCTGACTATGACGAGCAGTACTTC.

Only a few counts were recorded for this clone. J is TRBJ1-1 and V is TRBV5-1, with 7 bases identical to TRBD1. CDR3 length: 11 amino acids. J gave up 12 bases and V 5 bases, and 7 bases lay outside the gene matches. Germline loops: CDR1 SGHRS, CDR2 YFSETQ. CDR3 protein: CASSQTGRSFF. CDR3 in DNA: TGCGCCAGCAGTCAGACAGGGAGATCTTTCTTT.

The V gene is TRBV6-5, the J gene TRBJ1-1, with D maybe TRBD1 (6 bases). Trimming removed 6 bases from V and 0 bases from J, with 11 bases in between. Germline-derived CDR1 and CDR2 are MNHEY and SVGAGI. CDR3 length: 14 residues. The CDR3 spells CASRSGALNTEAFF. The CDR3, as DNA: TGTGCCAGCAGGTCAGGGGCGCTGAACACTGAAGCTTTCTTT.

This clone was seen a handful of times. The chain joins TRBV4-1 to TRBJ2-7, with D possibly TRBD1 on 6 matching bases. This CDR3 region has 14 residues. Germline CDR1 reads MGHRA; CDR2 reads YSYEKL. Trimming took off 0 bases at V and 6 bases at J, with 12 bases between the two ends. The CDR3 spells CASSQEVQGFEQYF. CDR3 coding DNA: TGCGCCAGCAGCCAAGAAGTACAGGGCTTCGAGCAGTACTTC.

This chain uses TRBV4-3 with TRBJ1-4; tentative D call: TRBD1 (5 bases). Trimming shortened V by 1 base and J by 11 bases, and 8 bases separated the two germline ends. The CDR3 contains 12 residues. The germline gives CDR1 LGHNA, CDR2 YSLEER. The DNA of the CDR3 is TGCGCCAGCAGCCAAGCGGGGGACAAACTGTTTTTT. Translated, it gives CASSQAGDKLFF.